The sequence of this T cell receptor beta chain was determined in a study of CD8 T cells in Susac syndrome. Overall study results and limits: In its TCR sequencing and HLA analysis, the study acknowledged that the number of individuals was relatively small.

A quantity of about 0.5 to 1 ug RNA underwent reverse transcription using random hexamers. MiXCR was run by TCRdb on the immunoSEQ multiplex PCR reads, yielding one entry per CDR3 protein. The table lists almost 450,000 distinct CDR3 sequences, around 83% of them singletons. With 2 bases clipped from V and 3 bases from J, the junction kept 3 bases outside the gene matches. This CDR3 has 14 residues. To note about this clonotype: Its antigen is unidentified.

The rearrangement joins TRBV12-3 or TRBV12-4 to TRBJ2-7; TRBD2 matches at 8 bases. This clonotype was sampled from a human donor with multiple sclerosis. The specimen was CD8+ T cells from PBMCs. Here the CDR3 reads CASSLSGSFYEQYF. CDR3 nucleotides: TGTGCCAGCAGTTTAAGCGGGAGTTTCTACGAGCAGTACTTC.